The 7 T cell receptor beta chains below come from one sample, sequenced in a study of regulatory T cells in long-lasting Graves disease. Assembly of TCR beta libraries relied on iRepertoire HTBI primers together with Arm-PCR of CDR3 regions. Via MiXCR, TCRdb re-called the multiplex PCR reads, giving one row per CDR3 protein. The sample shows approximately 470,000 distinct CDR3 sequences, around 15% of them seen only once. Time point described: newly diagnosed GD, antithyroid drugs for less than 3 months. RNA isolated from PBMCs was used to make the TCR library. The same data also contributed to another study, on T cells in Graves' hyperthyroidism and ophthalmopathy.

The sample was peripheral blood mononuclear cells (PBMCs), taken at new diagnosis, from a patient treated with antithyroid drugs. These receptors originate from a man aged 35-49 years with Graves disease.

This clonotype was seen a single time. The rearrangement uses TRBV9 and TRBJ2-2; D is unresolved. This CDR3 comprises 15 residues. Germline CDR1 SGDLS, CDR2 YYNGEE. V was clipped by 0 bases and J by 2 bases, with 8 bases between them. The CDR3 nucleotides are TGTGCCAGCAGCGTAGCTAGGATTAACACCGGGGAGCTGTTTTTT. Amino acid sequence: CASSVARINTGELFF.

This clonotype was counted many times. The V gene is TRBV2, the J gene TRBJ1-2; 8 nucleotides agree with TRBD1. The V gene's germline CDR1 is SNHLY and CDR2 FYNNEI. V was pared by 5 bases and J by 8 bases, with 4 bases of the junction left unmatched. The CDR3 extends over 12 amino acids. The DNA of the CDR3 is TGTGCCAGCAGTTCGACAGGGGCCGGCTACACCTTC. Amino acids: CASSSTGAGYTF.

This clonotype was seen repeatedly, ten times or more. The gene calls are TRBV20-1 and TRBJ1-4; D is undetermined. The CDR3 runs 14 residues. CDR1 is DFQATT, CDR2 SNEGSKA, per germline (reference sequence). Trimming removed 6 bases from V and 3 bases from J, with 14 bases in between. In nucleotides, the CDR3 is TGCAGTGCCCTTAAACCGGCGCCTAATGAAAAACTGTTTTTT. This codes for CSALKPAPNEKLFF.

This clonotype was seen many times. V gene TRBV20-1 combines with J gene TRBJ1-6, with TRBD1 identical over 11 bases. Unmatched junction bases numbered 6, after V lost 2 bases and J lost 6 bases. The CDR3 consists of 16 residues. Germline loops: CDR1 DFQATT, CDR2 SNEGSKA (reference sequence). The CDR3 here is CSARSGGQGANSPLHF. As DNA, the CDR3 is TGCAGTGCTAGATCCGGAGGACAGGGGGCTAATTCACCCCTCCACTTT.

The rearrangement uses TRBV4-1 and TRBJ2-5; TRBD2 aligns across 11 bases. This CDR3 has 15 amino acids. V was pared by 5 bases and J by 4 bases, with 6 bases of the junction left unmatched. Germline V lookup: CDR1 MGHRA, CDR2 YSYEKL. The CDR3 protein is CASSSRLAGRETQYF. The CDR3 DNA is TGCGCCAGCAGCTCCCGACTAGCGGGAAGAGAGACCCAGTACTTC.

J is TRBJ1-6 and V is TRBV10-3; 8 positions match TRBD1. The CDR3 contains 17 residues. V lost 4 bases, J lost 7 bases, and 12 bases stayed unmatched. Germline values: CDR1 ENHRY, CDR2 SYGVKD. The CDR3 sequence is CAISGEVYRGWNSPLHF. For the CDR3, the DNA is TGTGCCATCAGTGGGGAGGTGTACAGGGGGTGGAATTCACCCCTCCACTTT.

This clonotype was found many times. The chain uses TRBV5-6 and TRBJ2-7; 7 positions match TRBD1. CDR1 and CDR2 (germline): SGHDT, YYEEEE. Losses at the gene ends were 4 bases for V and 3 bases for J; bases not matched to a gene: 4. This CDR3 comprises 13 residues. The CDR3 region has the DNA TGTGCCAGCAGCCTCCGGGACAGCTACGAGCAGTACTTC. Translated, it gives CASSLRDSYEQYF.